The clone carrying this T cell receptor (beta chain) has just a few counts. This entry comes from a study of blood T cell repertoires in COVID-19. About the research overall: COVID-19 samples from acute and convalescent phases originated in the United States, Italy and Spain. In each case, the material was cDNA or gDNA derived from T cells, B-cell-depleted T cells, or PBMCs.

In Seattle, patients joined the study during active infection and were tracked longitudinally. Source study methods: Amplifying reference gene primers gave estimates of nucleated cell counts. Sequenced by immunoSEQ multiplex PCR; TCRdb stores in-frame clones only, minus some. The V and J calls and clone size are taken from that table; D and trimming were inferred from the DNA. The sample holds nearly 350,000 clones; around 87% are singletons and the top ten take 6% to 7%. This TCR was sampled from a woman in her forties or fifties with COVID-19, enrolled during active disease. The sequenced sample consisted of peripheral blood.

CDR3 region: CAWSKRRTEKPQYYSNQPQHF. In DNA, the CDR3 is TGTGCCTGGAGTAAAAGAAGGACAGAAAAGCCCCAATATTATAGCAATCAGCCCCAGCATTTT. This sequence joins TRBV30 and TRBJ1-5, with D tentatively TRBD1 (6 bases). Trimming pared 2 bases from V and 0 bases from J, leaving 29 bases between. The CDR3 is 21 amino acids. CDR1 is GTSNPN and CDR2 is SVGIG in the germline V gene (reference sequence). The whole variable domain, remainder taken from reference TRBV30 and TRBJ1-5, is SQTIHQWPATLVQPVGSPLSLECTVEGTSNPNLYWYRQAAGRGLQLLFYSVGIGQISSEVPQNLSASRPQDRQFILSSKKLLLSDSGFYLCAWSKRRTEKPQYYSNQPQHFGDGTRLSIL.